This TCR beta chain stems from a study of T cells in Graves' hyperthyroidism and ophthalmopathy. If no ophthalmopathy progression occurred within 18 months, Graves' hyperthyroidism was stable. Patients aged 18 to 65 had newly diagnosed hyperthyroidism that had lasted under 2 months. Study-level findings and limits: The majority of expanded thyroid clonotypes above 0.001 also appeared in blood. For ophthalmopathy, model prediction preceded onset by a median roughly 6.2 months.

Regions amplified from RNA transcripts were the TCR beta CDR3 regions. The primer set for the first-round RT-PCR of the TCR CDR3 was HTBI. Using its own MiXCR run on the multiplex PCR reads, TCRdb lists one record per CDR3 protein. The sample lists 530,000 or so distinct CDR3 sequences, 46% occurring once. This clonotype was picked up many times. Antigen unknown. The source material was peripheral blood or thyroid tissue (not recorded which). This TCR came from a woman younger than 35 with Graves' hyperthyroidism.

The CDR3 loop is CASSVGRGTGNTIYF. The CDR3 region has the DNA TGTGCCAGTAGTGTCGGGAGGGGCACTGGAAACACCATATATTTT. The gene calls are TRBV19 and TRBJ1-3; tentatively, D is TRBD1 (5 bases). The V gene's germline CDR1 is LNHDA and CDR2 SQIVND (reference sequence). V was cut by 5 bases and J by 2 bases, with 13 bases left in between. This CDR3 comprises 15 residues.